The rows below give T cell receptor beta chains drawn from one sample of a study of cytomegalovirus exposure and HLA in healthy donors. Profiled with immunoSEQ multiplex PCR; TCRdb holds only in-frame clones, not every one. Of about 200,000 clones in the sample, approximately 78% were seen once. Sequenced: PBMCs. These receptors came from a woman aged 45-65 years in good health and CMV-seropositive. The CDR3 runs from the conserved cysteine through the conserved F or W. The D gene is left open where the match is weak. The listing skips clone size in some rows; elsewhere it reads once, few, many or a size class.

v_gene	d_gene	len	j_gene	abundance	CDR3aa	CDR3nt
TRBV5-1	.	16	TRBJ1-3	.	CASSPVGGTSGNTIYF	TGCGCCAGCAGCCCGGTCGGCGGGACCTCTGGAAACACCATATATTTT
TRBV10-3	.	14	TRBJ2-1	.	CAISNRELGNEQFF	TGTGCCATCAGTAACCGGGAGTTGGGCAATGAGCAGTTCTTC
TRBV14	.	13	TRBJ2-5	.	CASSQAGRETQYF	TGTGCCAGCAGCCAAGCAGGGCGGGAGACCCAGTACTTC
TRBV23-1	TRBD1	15	TRBJ2-7	.	CASRIRDRVGYEQYF	TGCGCCAGCAGGATCCGGGACAGGGTGGGCTACGAGCAGTACTTC
TRBV28	.	17	TRBJ2-1	.	CASSTAGRRDSYNEQFF	TGTGCCAGCAGCACCGCGGGACGCCGGGACAGTTACAATGAGCAGTTCTTC
TRBV28	TRBD1	15	TRBJ2-7	.	CASSHRGTGSYEQYF	TGTGCCAGCTCGCATAGGGGGACAGGGTCCTACGAGCAGTACTTC
TRBV7-2	.	15	TRBJ1-2	.	CASSLLQTTNYGYTF	TGTGCCAGCAGCTTATTACAGACCACTAACTATGGCTACACCTTC
TRBV5-1	TRBD1	16	TRBJ2-2	.	CASSSPTGVRTGELFF	TGCGCCAGCAGCTCTCCGACAGGGGTGAGAACCGGGGAGCTGTTTTTT
TRBV30	.	16	TRBJ1-2	.	CAWSAQALGPDYGYTF	TGTGCCTGGAGTGCCCAAGCCCTGGGGCCCGATTATGGCTACACCTTC
TRBV6-6	TRBD1	15	TRBJ1-1	.	CASSYSETGGTEAFF	TGTGCCAGCAGTTACTCGGAGACAGGGGGCACTGAAGCTTTCTTT
TRBV28	TRBD1	13	TRBJ1-1	.	CASSLGRQGRAFF	TGTGCCAGCAGTTTAGGGCGACAGGGTCGAGCTTTCTTT
TRBV21-1	.	16	TRBJ1-5	.	CASSKEAADSNQPQHF	TGTGCCAGCAGCAAAGAGGCGGCGGATAGCAATCAGCCCCAGCATTTT
TRBV19	TRBD1	15	TRBJ1-5	.	CATQRQGNSNQPQHF	TGTGCCACGCAGAGACAGGGCAATAGCAATCAGCCCCAGCATTTT
TRBV11-3	.	13	TRBJ2-5	.	CASSNGAQETQYF	TGTGCCAGCAGCAATGGGGCCCAAGAGACCCAGTACTTC
TRBV30	.	14	TRBJ1-5	.	CAWSGRISNQPQHF	TGTGCCTGGAGTGGGAGGATTAGCAATCAGCCCCAGCATTTT
TRBV29-1	TRBD2	16	TRBJ2-5	.	CSAPKGGTSGQETQYF	TGCAGCGCCCCCAAGGGCGGGACTAGCGGGCAAGAGACCCAGTACTTC
TRBV28	TRBD1	15	TRBJ2-7	.	CASRIGTGESYEQYF	TGTGCCAGCAGGATAGGGACAGGAGAATCCTACGAGCAGTACTTC
TRBV5-1	.	16	TRBJ2-2	.	CASSSELGASTGELFF	TGCGCCAGCAGCTCGGAACTGGGGGCTTCAACCGGGGAGCTGTTTTTT
TRBV28	.	13	TRBJ1-2	few	CASSTLTGRGYTF	TGTGCCAGCAGTACACTTACAGGGAGAGGCTACACCTTC
TRBV19	TRBD1	17	TRBJ2-6	.	CASSRRQGALGANVLTF	TGTGCCAGTAGTCGTAGACAGGGGGCGCTTGGGGCCAACGTCCTGACTTTC
TRBV18	TRBD1	16	TRBJ2-2	.	CASSPPGTAHTGELFF	TGTGCCAGCTCACCACCCGGGACAGCGCACACCGGGGAGCTGTTTTTT
TRBV4-1	TRBD2	15	TRBJ2-7	.	CASSQGASGDYEQYF	TGCGCCAGCAGCCAAGGGGCTAGCGGGGACTACGAGCAGTACTTC
TRBV28	.	12	TRBJ1-2	once	CASSPDIYGYTF	TGTGCCAGCAGTCCCGACATCTATGGCTACACCTTC
TRBV5-6	.	15	TRBJ2-1	.	CASSLGQGAYNEQFF	TGTGCCAGCAGCCTCGGGCAGGGCGCCTACAATGAGCAGTTCTTC
TRBV11-2	.	15	TRBJ2-7	.	CASSLGFDSSYEQYF	TGTGCCAGCAGCTTAGGGTTTGACAGTTCCTACGAGCAGTACTTC
TRBV5-7	.	15	TRBJ1-3	.	CASSSRRQAGNTIYF	TGTGCCAGCAGCTCCCGTCGACAGGCTGGAAACACCATATATTTT
TRBV6-5	.	12	TRBJ2-5	.	CASSQNQETQYF	TGTGCCAGCAGCCAGAACCAAGAGACCCAGTACTTC
TRBV28	TRBD2	15	TRBJ2-7	.	CAHRSGGLSSYEQYF	TGTGCCCACCGTAGCGGGGGCCTTTCCTCCTACGAGCAGTACTTC
TRBV5-1	TRBD1	16	TRBJ1-3	.	CASSPAGQSSGNTIYF	TGCGCCAGCAGCCCCGCGGGACAGTCCTCTGGAAACACCATATATTTT
TRBV11-1	.	16	TRBJ2-2	.	CASRHAGTLNTGELFF	TGTGCCAGCAGGCACGCCGGGACTTTGAACACCGGGGAGCTGTTTTTT
TRBV18	.	13	TRBJ1-5	.	CASRQEAGQPQHF	TGTGCCAGCCGCCAAGAGGCAGGGCAGCCCCAGCATTTT
TRBV29-1	.	17	TRBJ1-1	.	CSVVAWSQRKMNTEAFF	TGCAGCGTTGTAGCATGGAGTCAGAGGAAAATGAACACTGAAGCTTTCTTT
TRBV21-1	.	12	TRBJ2-1	once	CASSKGLVAQFF	TGTGCCAGCAGCAAAGGTCTAGTTGCCCAGTTCTTC
TRBV5-4	TRBD1	15	TRBJ2-5	.	CASSPGQGGEETQYF	TGTGCCAGCAGCCCGGGACAGGGTGGCGAAGAGACCCAGTACTTC
TRBV18	TRBD1	14	TRBJ1-2	.	CASSQDRGLYGYTF	TGTGCCAGCTCTCAGGACAGGGGACTCTATGGCTACACCTTC
TRBV5-1	.	13	TRBJ1-1	.	CASRQGEGTEAFF	TGCGCCAGCCGGCAAGGCGAGGGCACTGAAGCTTTCTTT
TRBV4-1	TRBD1	16	TRBJ1-5	few	CASSQVGQGRNQPQHF	TGCGCCAGCAGCCAAGTCGGACAGGGGAGGAATCAGCCCCAGCATTTT
TRBV6-6	TRBD2	15	TRBJ2-1	.	CASSATSGNVDEQFF	TGTGCCAGCAGTGCGACTAGCGGGAATGTTGATGAGCAGTTCTTC
TRBV7-8	TRBD1	14	TRBJ2-7	.	CASSLAEDRDEQYF	TGTGCCAGCAGCTTAGCGGAAGACAGGGACGAGCAGTACTTC
TRBV7-9	TRBD1	16	TRBJ1-1	.	CSSSLGGREPITEAFF	TGTTCCAGCAGCTTAGGGGGCAGGGAACCCATCACTGAAGCTTTCTTT
TRBV4-1	TRBD2	19	TRBJ2-2	.	CASSQGGLAGSQGTGELFF	TGCGCCAGCAGCCAAGGGGGACTAGCGGGGTCCCAGGGCACCGGGGAGCTGTTTTTT
TRBV19	TRBD1	17	TRBJ1-5	once	CARPPGQAGYSNQPQHF	TGTGCCAGACCTCCGGGACAGGCCGGGTATAGCAATCAGCCCCAGCATTTT
TRBV7-9	.	14	TRBJ2-5	.	CASSLGARWETQYF	TGTGCCAGCAGCTTGGGGGCGAGGTGGGAGACCCAGTACTTC
TRBV7-9	TRBD1	16	TRBJ2-1	.	CASSLGDREYVNEQFF	TGTGCCAGCAGCTTAGGGGACAGGGAGTATGTCAATGAGCAGTTCTTC
TRBV30	TRBD1	13	TRBJ1-2	.	CAWRETGGGGYTF	TGTGCCTGGAGAGAGACAGGGGGCGGTGGCTACACCTTC
TRBV28	TRBD1	15	TRBJ1-5	.	CASSSTGQGRQPQHF	TGTGCCAGCAGTTCTACTGGACAGGGTAGACAGCCCCAGCATTTT
TRBV5-4	.	14	TRBJ2-7	.	CASSLGGDSYEQYF	TGTGCCAGCAGCTTGGGGGGAGACTCCTACGAGCAGTACTTC
TRBV5-8	TRBD2	14	TRBJ2-3	few	CASSQTSSTDTQYF	TGCGCCAGCAGCCAGACTAGCTCCACAGATACGCAGTATTTT
TRBV4-3	.	13	TRBJ2-3	.	CASSQDHTDTQYF	TGCGCCAGCAGCCAAGATCACACAGATACGCAGTATTTT
TRBV6-1	.	10	TRBJ2-2	.	CASSHGELFF	TGTGCCAGCAGTCACGGGGAGCTGTTTTTT
TRBV30	.	14	TRBJ2-1	.	CAWSRAPSYNEQFF	TGTGCCTGGAGTCGCGCGCCCTCCTACAATGAGCAGTTCTTC
TRBV5-1	.	16	TRBJ2-7	.	CASPPPTGEKIYEQYF	TGCGCCTCCCCACCCCCGACAGGAGAAAAGATCTACGAGCAGTACTTC
TRBV5-8	.	14	TRBJ2-6	.	CASSWRSGANGLTF	TGTGCCAGCAGCTGGCGGTCTGGGGCCAACGGCCTGACTTTC